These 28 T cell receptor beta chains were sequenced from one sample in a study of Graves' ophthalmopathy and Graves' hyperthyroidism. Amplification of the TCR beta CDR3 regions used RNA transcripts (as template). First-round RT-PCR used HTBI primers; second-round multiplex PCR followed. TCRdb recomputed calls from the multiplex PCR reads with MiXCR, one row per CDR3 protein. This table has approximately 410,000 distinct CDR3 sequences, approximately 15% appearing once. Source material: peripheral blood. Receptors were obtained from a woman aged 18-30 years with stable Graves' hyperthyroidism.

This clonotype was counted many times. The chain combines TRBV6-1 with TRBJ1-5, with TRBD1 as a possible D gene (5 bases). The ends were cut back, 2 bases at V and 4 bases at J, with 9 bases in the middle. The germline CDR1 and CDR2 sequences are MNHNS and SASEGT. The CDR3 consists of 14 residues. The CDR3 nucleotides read TGTGCCAGCAGTGAATGGGACCCAAATCAGCCCCAGCATTTT. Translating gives CASSEWDPNQPQHF.

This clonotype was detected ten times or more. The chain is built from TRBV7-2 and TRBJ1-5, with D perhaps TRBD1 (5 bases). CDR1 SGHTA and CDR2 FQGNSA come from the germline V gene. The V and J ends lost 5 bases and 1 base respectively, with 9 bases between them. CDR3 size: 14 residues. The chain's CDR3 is CASSPGPSNQPQHF. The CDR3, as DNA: TGTGCCAGCAGCCCGGGACCGAGCAATCAGCCCCAGCATTTT.

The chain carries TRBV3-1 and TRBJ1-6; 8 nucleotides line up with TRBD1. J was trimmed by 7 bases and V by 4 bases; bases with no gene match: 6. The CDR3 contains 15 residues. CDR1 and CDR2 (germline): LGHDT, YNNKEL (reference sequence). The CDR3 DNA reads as TGTGCCAGCAGCCGTCGGACAGGGAAGAATTCACCCCTCCACTTT. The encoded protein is CASSRRTGKNSPLHF.

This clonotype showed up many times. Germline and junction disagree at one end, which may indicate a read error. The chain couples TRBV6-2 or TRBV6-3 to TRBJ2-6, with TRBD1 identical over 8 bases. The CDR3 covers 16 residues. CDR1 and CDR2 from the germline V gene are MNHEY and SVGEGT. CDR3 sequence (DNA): TGTGCTAGCAGTTACGCCAGGGGGCCTGGGGCCAACGTCCTGACTTTC. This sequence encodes CASSYARGPGANVLTF.

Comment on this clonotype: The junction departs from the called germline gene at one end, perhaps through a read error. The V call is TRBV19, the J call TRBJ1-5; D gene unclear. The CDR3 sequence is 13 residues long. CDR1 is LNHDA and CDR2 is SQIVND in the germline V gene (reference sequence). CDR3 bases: TGTTCCAGTAGTCCGGGAGCTAATCAGCCCCAGCATTTT. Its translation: CSSSPGANQPQHF.

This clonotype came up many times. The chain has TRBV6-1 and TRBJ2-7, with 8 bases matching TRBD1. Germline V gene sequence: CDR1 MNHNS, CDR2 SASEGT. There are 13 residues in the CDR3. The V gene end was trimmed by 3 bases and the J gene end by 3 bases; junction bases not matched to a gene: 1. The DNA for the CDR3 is TGTGCCAGCAGTGAGACAGGGGTCTACGAGCAGTACTTC. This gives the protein CASSETGVYEQYF.

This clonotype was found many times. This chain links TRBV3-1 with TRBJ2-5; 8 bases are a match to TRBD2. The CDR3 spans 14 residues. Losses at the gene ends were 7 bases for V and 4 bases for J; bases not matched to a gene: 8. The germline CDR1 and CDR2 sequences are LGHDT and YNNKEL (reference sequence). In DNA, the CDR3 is TGTGCCAGCACCCCTCCGGGGGGGGGAGAGACCCAGTACTTC. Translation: CASTPPGGGETQYF.

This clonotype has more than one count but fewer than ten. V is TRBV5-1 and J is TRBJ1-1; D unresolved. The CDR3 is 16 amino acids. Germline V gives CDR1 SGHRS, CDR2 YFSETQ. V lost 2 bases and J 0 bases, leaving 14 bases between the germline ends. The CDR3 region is CASSLRGSEVNTEAFF. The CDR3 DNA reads TGCGCCAGCAGCTTACGGGGATCCGAGGTGAACACTGAAGCTTTCTTT. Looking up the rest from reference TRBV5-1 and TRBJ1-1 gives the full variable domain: KAGVTQTPRYLIKTRGQQVTLSCSPISGHRSVSWYQQTPGQGLQFLFEYFSETQRNKGNFPGRFSGRQFSNSRSEMNVSTLELGDSALYLCASSLRGSEVNTEAFFGQGTRLTVV.

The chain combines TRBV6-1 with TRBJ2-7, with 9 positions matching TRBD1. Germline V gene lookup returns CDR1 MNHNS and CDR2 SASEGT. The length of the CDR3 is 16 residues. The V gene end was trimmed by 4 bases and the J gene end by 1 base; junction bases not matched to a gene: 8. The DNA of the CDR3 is TGTGCCAGCAGTGCGGCGGCCGGGACAGGGTCCTACGAGCAGTACTTC. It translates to CASSAAAGTGSYEQYF.

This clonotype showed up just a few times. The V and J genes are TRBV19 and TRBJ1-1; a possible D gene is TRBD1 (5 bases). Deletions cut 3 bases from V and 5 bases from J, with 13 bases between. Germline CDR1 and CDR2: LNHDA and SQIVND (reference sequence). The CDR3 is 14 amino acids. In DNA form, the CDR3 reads TGTGCCAGTAGTATTGGGGGGGTAGGTACTGAAGCTTTCTTT. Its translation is CASSIGGVGTEAFF.

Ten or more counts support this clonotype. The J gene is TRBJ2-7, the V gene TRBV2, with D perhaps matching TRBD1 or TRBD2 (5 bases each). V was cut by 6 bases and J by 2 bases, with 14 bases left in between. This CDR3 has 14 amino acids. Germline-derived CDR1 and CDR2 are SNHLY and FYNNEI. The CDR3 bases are TGTGCCAGCAGGAGAGGGGCCTCCCCCTACGAGCAGTACTTC. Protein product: CASRRGASPYEQYF.

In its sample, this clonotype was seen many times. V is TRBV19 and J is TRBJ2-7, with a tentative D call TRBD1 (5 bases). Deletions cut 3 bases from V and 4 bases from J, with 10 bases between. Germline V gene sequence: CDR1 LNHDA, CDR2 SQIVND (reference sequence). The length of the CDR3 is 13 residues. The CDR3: CASSINGAYEQYF. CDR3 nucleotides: TGTGCCAGTAGTATTAATGGGGCGTACGAGCAGTACTTC.

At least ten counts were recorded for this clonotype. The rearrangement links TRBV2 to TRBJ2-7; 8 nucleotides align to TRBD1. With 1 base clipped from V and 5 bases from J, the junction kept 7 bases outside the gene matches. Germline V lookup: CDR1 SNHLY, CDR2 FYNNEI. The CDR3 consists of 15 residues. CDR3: CASSEVRTGQHEQYF. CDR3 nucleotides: TGTGCCAGCAGTGAAGTGCGGACAGGGCAGCACGAGCAGTACTTC.

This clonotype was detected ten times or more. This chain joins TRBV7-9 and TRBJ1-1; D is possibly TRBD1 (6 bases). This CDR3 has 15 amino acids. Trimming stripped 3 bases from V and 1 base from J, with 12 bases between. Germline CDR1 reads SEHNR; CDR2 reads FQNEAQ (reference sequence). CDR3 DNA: TGTGCCAGCAGCTTGGGGGCCGGACGGAACACTGAAGCTTTCTTT. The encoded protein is CASSLGAGRNTEAFF. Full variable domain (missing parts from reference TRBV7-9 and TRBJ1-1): DTGVSQNPRHKITKRGQNVTFRCDPISEHNRLYWYRQTLGQGPEFLTYFQNEAQLEKSRLLSDRFSAERPKGSFSTLEIQRTEQGDSAMYLCASSLGAGRNTEAFFGQGTRLTVV.

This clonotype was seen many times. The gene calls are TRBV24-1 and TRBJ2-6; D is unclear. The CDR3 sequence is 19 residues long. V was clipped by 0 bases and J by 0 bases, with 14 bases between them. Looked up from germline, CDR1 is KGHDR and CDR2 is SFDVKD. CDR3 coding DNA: TGTGCCACCAGTGATTTGCAATGTGAAGTTAGCTCTGGGGCCAACGTCCTGACTTTC. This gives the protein CATSDLQCEVSSGANVLTF.

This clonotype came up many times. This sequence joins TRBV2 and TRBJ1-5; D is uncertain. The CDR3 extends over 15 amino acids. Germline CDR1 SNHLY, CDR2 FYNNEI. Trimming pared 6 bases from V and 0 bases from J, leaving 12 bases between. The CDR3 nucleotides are TGTGCCAGCAGCGCGGACGGAAATAGCAATCAGCCCCAGCATTTT. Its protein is CASSADGNSNQPQHF.

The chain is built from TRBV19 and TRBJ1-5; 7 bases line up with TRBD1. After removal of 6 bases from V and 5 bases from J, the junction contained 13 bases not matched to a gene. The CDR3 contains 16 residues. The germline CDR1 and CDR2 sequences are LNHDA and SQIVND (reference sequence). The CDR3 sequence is CASSDFSGTAYQPQHF. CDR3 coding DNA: TGTGCCAGTAGCGACTTCTCCGGGACAGCTTATCAGCCCCAGCATTTT.

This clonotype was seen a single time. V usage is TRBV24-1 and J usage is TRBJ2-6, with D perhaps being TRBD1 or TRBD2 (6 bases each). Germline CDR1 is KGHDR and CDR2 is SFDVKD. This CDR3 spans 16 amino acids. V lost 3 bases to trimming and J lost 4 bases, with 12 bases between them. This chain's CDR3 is CATSDGGLGGANVLTF. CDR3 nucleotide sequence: TGTGCCACCAGTGATGGGGGGCTAGGGGGGGCCAACGTCCTGACTTTC.

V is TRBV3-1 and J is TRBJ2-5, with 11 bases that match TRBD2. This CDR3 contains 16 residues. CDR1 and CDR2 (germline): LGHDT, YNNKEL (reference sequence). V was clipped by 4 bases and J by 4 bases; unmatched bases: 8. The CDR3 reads CASSLRSGGAPETQYF. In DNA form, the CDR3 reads TGTGCCAGCAGCCTCCGTAGCGGGGGGGCCCCAGAGACCCAGTACTTC.

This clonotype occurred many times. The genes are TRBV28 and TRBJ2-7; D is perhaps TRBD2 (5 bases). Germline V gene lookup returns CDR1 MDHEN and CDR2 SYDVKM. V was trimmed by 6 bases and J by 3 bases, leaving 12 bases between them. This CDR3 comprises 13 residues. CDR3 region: CASRDSILYEQYF. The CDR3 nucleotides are TGTGCCAGCAGGGACTCGATCCTCTACGAGCAGTACTTC.

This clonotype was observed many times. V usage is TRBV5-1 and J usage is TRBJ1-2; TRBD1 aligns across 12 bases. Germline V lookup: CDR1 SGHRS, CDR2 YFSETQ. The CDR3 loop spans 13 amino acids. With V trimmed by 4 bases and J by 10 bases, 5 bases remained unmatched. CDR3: CASSNRDRGPYTF. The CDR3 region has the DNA TGCGCCAGCAGCAACCGGGACAGGGGGCCCTACACCTTC.

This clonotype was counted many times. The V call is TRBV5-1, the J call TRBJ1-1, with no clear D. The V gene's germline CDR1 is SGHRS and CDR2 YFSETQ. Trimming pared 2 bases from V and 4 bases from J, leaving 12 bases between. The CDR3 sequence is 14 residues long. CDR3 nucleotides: TGCGCCAGCAGCTTTGGCAGGACCACCACTGAAGCTTTCTTT. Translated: CASSFGRTTTEAFF.

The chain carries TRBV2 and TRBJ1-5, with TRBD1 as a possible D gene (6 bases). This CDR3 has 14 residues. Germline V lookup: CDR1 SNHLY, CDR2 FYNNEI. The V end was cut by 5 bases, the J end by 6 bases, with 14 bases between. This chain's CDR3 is CASSFTGSGQPQHF. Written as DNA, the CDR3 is TGTGCCAGCAGTTTCACAGGGAGCGGTCAGCCCCAGCATTTT. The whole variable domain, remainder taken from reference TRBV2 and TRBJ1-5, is EPEVTQTPSHQVTQMGQEVILRCVPISNHLYFYWYRQILGQKVEFLVSFYNNEISEKSEIFDDQFSVERPDGSNFTLKIRSTKLEDSAMYFCASSFTGSGQPQHFGDGTRLSIL.

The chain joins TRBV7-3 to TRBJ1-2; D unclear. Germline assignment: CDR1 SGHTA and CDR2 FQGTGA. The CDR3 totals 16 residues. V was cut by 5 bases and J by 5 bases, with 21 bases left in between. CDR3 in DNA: TGTGCCAGCAGCCCAATAGCCGGTCAGTCAGAGTATGGCTACACCTTC. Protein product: CASSPIAGQSEYGYTF. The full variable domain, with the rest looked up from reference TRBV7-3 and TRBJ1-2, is GAGVSQTPSNKVTEKGKYVELRCDPISGHTALYWYRQSLGQGPEFLIYFQGTGAADDSGLPNDRFFAVRPEGSVSTLKIQRTERGDSAVYLCASSPIAGQSEYGYTFGSGTRLTVV.

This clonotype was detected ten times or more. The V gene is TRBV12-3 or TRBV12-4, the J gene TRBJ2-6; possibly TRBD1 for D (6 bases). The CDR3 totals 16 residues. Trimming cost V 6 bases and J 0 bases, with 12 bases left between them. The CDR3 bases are TGTGCCAGCAGACAGGGTTCCCACTCTGGGGCCAACGTCCTGACTTTC. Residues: CASRQGSHSGANVLTF.

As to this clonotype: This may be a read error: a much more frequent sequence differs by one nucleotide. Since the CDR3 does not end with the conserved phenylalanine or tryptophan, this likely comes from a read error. The CDR3 coding sequence is TGTGCCAGTACCGGGGAGCTGTTTTTG. Its translation: CASTGELFL. V gene TRBV6-1 combines with J gene TRBJ2-2; D remains ambiguous. V was pared by 9 bases and J by 5 bases, with 1 base between. Germline CDR1 reads MNHNS; CDR2 reads SASEGT. CDR3 length equals 9 residues.

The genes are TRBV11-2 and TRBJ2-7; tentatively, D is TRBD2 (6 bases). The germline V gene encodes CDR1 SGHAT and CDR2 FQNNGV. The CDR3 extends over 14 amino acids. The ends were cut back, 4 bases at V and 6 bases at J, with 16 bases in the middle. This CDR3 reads CASSSGGANGEQYF. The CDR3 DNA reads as TGTGCCAGCAGCTCAGGAGGGGCCAATGGCGAGCAGTACTTC.

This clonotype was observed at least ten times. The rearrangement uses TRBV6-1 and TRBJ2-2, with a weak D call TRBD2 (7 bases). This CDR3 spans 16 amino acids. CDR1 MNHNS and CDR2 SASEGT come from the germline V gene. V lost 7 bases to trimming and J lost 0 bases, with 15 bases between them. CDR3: CASIRGGGANTGELFF. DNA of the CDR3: TGTGCCAGCATCAGGGGAGGGGGGGCGAACACCGGGGAGCTGTTTTTT.